This T cell receptor (beta chain) was sequenced during a study of cytomegalovirus exposure and HLA in healthy donors. V lost 1 base and J lost 6, with 13 bases in between. This CDR3 spans 14 amino acids. Germline V gene data show CDR1 as SGHRS and CDR2 as YFSETQ. The study ran its PCR with 60 Vbeta and 13 Jbeta primers. The repertoire was sequenced with immunoSEQ multiplex PCR; TCRdb's copy has only in-frame clones and lacks some. The sample holds around 140,000 clones, around four fifths seen once. Every donor was a healthy person donating bone marrow. This clone was recorded a few times. The antigen is undetermined. Findings and limits, study-wide: Among TCR sequences, most were rare, though some public TCRs appeared in many donors.

The source is a female donor in good health and CMV-seronegative. The chain recombines TRBV5-1 with TRBJ1-1; no firm D call. The specimen sequenced was PBMCs. The CDR3 nucleotides read TGCGCCAGCAGCTTGATCCGACAAGCTGCTGAAGCTTTCTTT. Encoded protein: CASSLIRQAAEAFF.